This T cell receptor (beta chain) was recorded in a study of blood T cell repertoires in COVID-19. Study background: Donors in the United States, Italy and Spain gave samples during acute or convalescent COVID-19. Sample material is recorded as cDNA or gDNA derived from T cells, B-cell-depleted T cells, or PBMCs.

Authors' processing steps: It was from reference gene primer amplification that nucleated cell counts were estimated. Sequencing was performed with immunoSEQ multiplex PCR; in TCRdb, only in-frame clones are kept and a portion is missing. V, J and clone size derive from that table, while D and trimming were established from the DNA sequence. The sample includes around 100,000 clones, about 89% of them seen just once. Sequenced: peripheral blood. This receptor was obtained from a man between 40 and 49 years old with acute or convalescent COVID-19.

CDR3 sequence (DNA): TGTGCCAGCAGCTTGCTAGCGGGAGTTGTTTGGAATGAGCAGTTCTTC. Translation: CASSLLAGVVWNEQFF. The chain joins TRBV11-2 to TRBJ2-1; 10 nucleotides align to TRBD2. Trimming removed 3 bases from V and 7 bases from J; junction bases left unmatched: 9. The CDR3 extends over 16 amino acids. Germline V CDR1 and CDR2: SGHAT, FQNNGV.